The 4 T cell receptor beta chains reported below all come from one sample, sequenced in a study of cytomegalovirus exposure and HLA in healthy donors. PCR was performed using 60 Vbeta and 13 Jbeta primers. Clones were read by immunoSEQ multiplex PCR, and TCRdb kept only the in-frame ones, dropping some. The sample consists of 150,000 to 200,000 clones, 60% to 80% of them appearing once. The sequenced material came from PBMCs. The receptors originated from a woman in her thirties or forties in good health and CMV-seropositive.

The rearrangement joins TRBV5-4 to TRBJ1-1, with a weak D call TRBD1 (5 bases). V was pared by 4 bases and J by 5 bases, with 18 bases between. This CDR3 has 15 residues. Germline lookup yields CDR1 SGHNT and CDR2 YYREEE (reference sequence). As DNA, the CDR3 is TGTGCCAGCAGCCTAGCGATCCAGGGCAGGACTGAAGCTTTCTTT. This translates into CASSLAIQGRTEAFF.

This chain uses TRBV7-2 with TRBJ1-2; no clear D. The CDR3 sequence is 15 residues long. CDR1 SGHTA and CDR2 FQGNSA come from the germline V gene. V gave up 1 base and J gave up 4 bases, with 13 bases separating them. The CDR3 DNA is TGTGCCAGCAGCTTAGAGGCAGGCCCCTTCTATGGCTACACCTTC. It encodes CASSLEAGPFYGYTF.

The chain carries TRBV27 and TRBJ1-2, with 8 bases fitting TRBD1. Trimming at V came to 6 bases and at J to 8 bases, leaving 11 bases not matched to a gene. CDR3 length: 14 amino acids. The germline gives CDR1 MNHEY, CDR2 SMNVEV (reference sequence). The CDR3 is CASSANRGGWGYTF. As DNA, the CDR3 is TGTGCCAGCAGCGCGAACAGGGGGGGCTGGGGCTACACCTTC.

This clone was observed a few times. The V call is TRBV6-6, the J call TRBJ1-3; D is possibly TRBD1 (6 bases). CDR1 is MNHNY, CDR2 SVGAGI, per germline (reference sequence). The CDR3 runs 15 residues. V lost 5 bases and J 0 bases, leaving 11 bases between the germline ends. Written as DNA, the CDR3 is TGTGCCAGCAGTCCTACAGGGAGCTCTGGAAACACCATATATTTT. Its protein product is CASSPTGSSGNTIYF.